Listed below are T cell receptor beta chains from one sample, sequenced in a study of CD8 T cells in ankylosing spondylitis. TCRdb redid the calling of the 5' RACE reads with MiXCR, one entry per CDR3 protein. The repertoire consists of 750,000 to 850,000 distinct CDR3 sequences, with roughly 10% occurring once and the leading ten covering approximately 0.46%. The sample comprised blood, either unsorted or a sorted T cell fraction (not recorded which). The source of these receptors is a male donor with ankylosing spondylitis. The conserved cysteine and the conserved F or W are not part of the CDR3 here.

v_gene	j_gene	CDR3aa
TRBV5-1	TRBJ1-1	ASTQVDMNTEAF
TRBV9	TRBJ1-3	ASSDGSSGNTIY
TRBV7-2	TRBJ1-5	ASSLMSGAEQPQH
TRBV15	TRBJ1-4	ATSRVGEKLF
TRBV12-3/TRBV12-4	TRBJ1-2	ASSPYRGYGYT
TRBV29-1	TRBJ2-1	SVEDRGGSYNEQF
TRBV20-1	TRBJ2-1	SATLSVYDEQF
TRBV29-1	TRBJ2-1	SVERSSGFTYNEQF
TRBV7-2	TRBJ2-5	ASSFAGMETQY
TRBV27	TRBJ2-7	ASSLFGQQSYEQY
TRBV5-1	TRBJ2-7	ASNFGLAGANEQY
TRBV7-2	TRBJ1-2	ASSPQTFNGYT
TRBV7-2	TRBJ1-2	ASSLDFSGGYT